The 9 T cell receptor beta chains reported below all come from one sample, sequenced in a study of blood T cell repertoires in COVID-19. Profiling relied on immunoSEQ multiplex PCR, and the TCRdb table lists in-frame clones only, not all of them. The sample lists 150,000 to 200,000 clones, 70% to 85% occurring once. Sequenced material: peripheral blood. These receptors originate from a woman of 80 years or more with acute or convalescent COVID-19.

The sample holds one count of this clone. The chain has TRBV11-2 and TRBJ1-4, with D possibly being TRBD1 (5 bases). Trimming shortened V by 1 base and J by 8 bases, and 14 bases separated the two germline ends. The germline CDR1 and CDR2 sequences are SGHAT and FQNNGV. There are 15 residues in the CDR3. The CDR3 bases are TGTGCCAGCAGCTTAGCGGGTGGGAGGGGAGAAAAACTGTTTTTT. This gives the protein CASSLAGGRGEKLFF.

The V gene is TRBV12-3 or TRBV12-4, the J gene TRBJ1-6; 7 bases are shared with TRBD1. This CDR3 comprises 13 residues. The trim removed 8 bases at V and 6 bases at J, leaving 4 bases unmatched. The DNA for the CDR3 is TGTGCCAGCGGGACAGCAGTTAATTCACCCCTCCACTTT. It translates to CASGTAVNSPLHF.

The chain couples TRBV3-1 (or the pseudogene TRBV3-2) to TRBJ2-1, with 11 bases lining up with TRBD1. This CDR3 is 15 amino acids long. V was pared by 1 base and J by 9 bases, with 5 bases of the junction left unmatched. Germline values: CDR1 LGHDT, CDR2 YNNKEL (reference sequence). The DNA for the CDR3 is TGTGCCAGCAGCCAAGCAGGACAGGGGGCGGGTGAGCAGTTCTTC. Its translation is CASSQAGQGAGEQFF.

This clone showed up just a few times. The chain combines TRBV18 with TRBJ1-2; D remains ambiguous. Trimming stripped 5 bases from V and 7 bases from J, with 14 bases between. The germline V gene has CDR1 KGHSH and CDR2 LQKENI. The CDR3 loop spans 13 amino acids. This CDR3 is CASSSETTFGYTF. The CDR3 bases are TGTGCCAGCTCATCTGAGACTACCTTTGGCTACACCTTC.

The CDR3 is CASSRAGGEGYTF. The CDR3 region has the DNA TGTGCCAGCAGCCGTGCGGGGGGCGAGGGCTACACCTTC. This chain joins TRBV3-1 (or the pseudogene TRBV3-2) and TRBJ1-2; D perhaps matches TRBD1 (6 bases). Trimming pared 4 bases from V and 8 bases from J, leaving 14 bases between. CDR3 length: 13 residues. Per the germline V gene, CDR1 is LGHDT and CDR2 is YNNKEL (reference sequence).

The V gene is TRBV7-9, the J gene TRBJ1-1, with D maybe TRBD1 (6 bases). Trimming pared 8 bases from V and 5 bases from J, leaving 12 bases between. CDR1 is SEHNR, CDR2 FQNEAQ, per germline (reference sequence). This CDR3 has 12 amino acids. The CDR3 reads CASLGGRTEAFF. CDR3 nucleotide sequence: TGTGCCAGCCTTGGGGGCAGAACTGAAGCTTTCTTT.

V usage is TRBV3-1 (or the pseudogene TRBV3-2) and J usage is TRBJ2-7, with D possibly matching TRBD2 (6 bases). This CDR3 spans 13 amino acids. V was trimmed by 1 base and J by 6 bases, leaving 10 bases between them. Germline V gene data show CDR1 as LGHDT and CDR2 as YNNKEL (reference sequence). The CDR3: CASSQVAGSEQYF. In DNA form, the CDR3 reads TGTGCCAGCAGCCAAGTTGCGGGGAGCGAGCAGTACTTC.

The chain recombines TRBV27 with TRBJ1-4; D may be TRBD1 (6 bases). The germline gives CDR1 MNHEY, CDR2 SMNVEV (reference sequence). Trimming removed 6 bases at V and 4 bases at J, with 12 bases between. This CDR3 has 14 residues. The CDR3 spells CASSRRTVNEKLFF. DNA of the CDR3: TGTGCCAGCAGCCGGAGGACAGTTAATGAAAAACTGTTTTTT.

The chain employs TRBV5-1 and TRBJ1-1; a possible D gene is TRBD1 (6 bases). Germline CDR1 SGHRS, CDR2 YFSETQ. CDR3 length equals 15 residues. V dropped 4 bases and J dropped 2 bases, with 15 bases sitting between them. The DNA of the CDR3 is TGCGCCAGCAGCGACGGGGACACCGCAAACACTGAAGCTTTCTTT. Translation: CASSDGDTANTEAFF.